The 32 T cell receptor beta chains presented below share a single source sample, sequenced in a study of PD-1 blockade in classical Hodgkin lymphoma. Following autologous stem cell transplantation, relapse occurred in every patient, and exposure to brentuximab vedotin varied. TCRdb's copy holds only in-frame clones and misses some; the assay was immunoSEQ multiplex PCR. Among 25,000 to 35,000 clones listed, under 70% were seen once. This specimen was peripheral blood mononuclear cells (PBMCs), taken before the second cycle of nivolumab. The origin of the receptors is a human donor with classical Hodgkin lymphoma.

The chain has TRBV21-1 and TRBJ2-7; TRBD1, the D gene given by the table, was not confirmed from the DNA. TRBV21-1 is a pseudogene. The CDR3 is made up of 16 amino acids. CDR3 DNA: TGTGCCAACAATCAACCCGGGACAGGGGGCATCTACGAGCAGTACGTC. Translation: CANNQPGTGGIYEQYV.

This rearrangement joins TRBV7-9 to TRBJ1-1, with D tentatively TRBD1 (5 bases). The V end was cut by 5 bases, the J end by 4 bases, with 17 bases between. The CDR3 is 15 amino acids. Germline V gives CDR1 SEHNR, CDR2 FQNEAQ (reference sequence). In DNA, the CDR3 is TGTGCCAGCAGCCTAGACGGGAGGGGCGGCACTGAAGCTTTCTTT. It is translated as CASSLDGRGGTEAFF.

This chain uses TRBV30 with TRBJ2-3; D is perhaps TRBD1 or TRBD2 (5 bases each). The CDR3 runs 18 residues. Trimming cost V 1 base and J 0 bases, with 20 bases left between them. Germline V gene sequence: CDR1 GTSNPN, CDR2 SVGIG (reference sequence). CDR3 in amino acids: CAWSAPYGAGLSTDTQYF. CDR3 DNA: TGTGCCTGGAGTGCCCCGTATGGGGCAGGACTTAGCACAGATACGCAGTATTTT.

This clone was seen only a few times. This chain connects TRBV11-2 to TRBJ2-2, with TRBD1 as a possible D gene (5 bases). Germline V gene sequence: CDR1 SGHAT, CDR2 FQNNGV. The CDR3 contains 13 residues. The V end lost 1 base, the J end lost 7 bases, and 7 bases lay between the germline ends. The CDR3 nucleotides read TGTGCCAGCAGCTTAGGCAGGGACGGGGAGCTGTTTTTT. Encoded protein: CASSLGRDGELFF.

The V and J genes are TRBV29-1 and TRBJ2-7, with 7 bases identical to TRBD1. Germline trimming cut 2 bases from V and 2 bases from J; bases unmatched to any gene: 6. CDR3 length: 14 residues. Per the germline V gene, CDR1 is SQVTM and CDR2 is ANQGSEA. The CDR3 DNA reads as TGCAGCGTTGAACTGACAGGGACCCCCTACGAGCAGTACTTC. Its translation is CSVELTGTPYEQYF.

This clone was picked up one time. This chain joins TRBV14 and TRBJ1-2; D gene unclear. The length of the CDR3 is 13 residues. V gave up 0 bases and J gave up 8 bases, with 10 bases separating them. Germline V lookup: CDR1 SGHDN, CDR2 FVKESK. The CDR3 DNA reads TGTGCCAGCAGCCAAGATCACGGAAGCGGCTACACCTTC. Its translation: CASSQDHGSGYTF.

This chain joins TRBV6-1 and TRBJ1-4; TRBD1 might be the D (5 bases). Deletions cut 5 bases from V and 4 bases from J, with 11 bases between. This CDR3 has 14 residues. CDR1 MNHNS and CDR2 SASEGT come from the germline V gene. CDR3 region: CASSFGGGNEKLFF. The DNA for the CDR3 is TGTGCCAGCAGTTTCGGGGGGGGTAATGAAAAACTGTTTTTT.

This clone is categorized as medium-sized. The genes are TRBV4-1 and TRBJ2-7; 9 bases line up with TRBD1. CDR1 and CDR2 from the germline V gene are MGHRA and YSYEKL. V trimming: 1 base; J trimming: 3 bases; junction bases outside the gene matches: 4. The CDR3 consists of 15 residues. CDR3 DNA sequence: TGCGCCAGCAGCCAAGGGTCGGGACAGGGCTACGAGCAGTACGTC. This gives the protein CASSQGSGQGYEQYV.

This rearrangement joins TRBV28 to TRBJ2-1; the D is unclear. CDR3 length equals 11 residues. Germline V gene sequence: CDR1 MDHEN, CDR2 SYDVKM. Trimming took off 2 bases at V and 5 bases at J, with 1 base between the two ends. The CDR3 DNA follows: TGTGCCAGCAGTTTAAACAATGAGCAGTTCTTC. Translating gives CASSLNNEQFF.

The chain is built from TRBV28 and TRBJ1-6; weak D call: TRBD1 (5 bases). Germline lookup yields CDR1 MDHEN and CDR2 SYDVKM. This CDR3 comprises 15 residues. V lost 2 bases and J 3 bases, leaving 8 bases between the germline ends. For the CDR3, the DNA is TGTGCCAGCAGTTTAAGTCAGGGCTATAATTCACCCCTCCACTTT. Protein product: CASSLSQGYNSPLHF.

The V call is TRBV6-6, the J call TRBJ1-5, with D possibly being TRBD1 (5 bases). Per the germline V gene, CDR1 is MNHNY and CDR2 is SVGAGI (reference sequence). This CDR3 region has 15 residues. The ends were cut back, 2 bases at V and 0 bases at J, with 8 bases in the middle. CDR3 residues: CASSYGGTSNQPQHF. The CDR3 DNA sequence: TGTGCCAGCAGTTACGGGGGGACTAGCAATCAGCCCCAGCATTTT.

About this clone: The junction does not match germline at one end; this may be a read error. The identical CDR3 is also encoded by other nucleotide sequences in the sample. This rearrangement joins TRBV28 to TRBJ1-2; D gene ambiguous. The germline CDR1 and CDR2 sequences are MDHEN and SYDVKM. The CDR3 totals 13 residues. For the CDR3, the DNA is TGCGCCAGCAGTTTAAGAGCGAACTATGGCTACACCTTC. It specifies CASSLRANYGYTF.

V is TRBV4-1 and J is TRBJ2-5; possible D gene TRBD2, 6 bases. Deletions cut 0 bases from V and 2 bases from J, with 10 bases between. The V gene's germline CDR1 is MGHRA and CDR2 YSYEKL. The CDR3 sequence is 15 residues long. In nucleotides, the CDR3 is TGCGCCAGCAGCCAAGACGGGGGAACACAAGAGACCCAGTACTTC. As protein: CASSQDGGTQETQYF.

Comments on this clone: Other DNA sequences in this sample translate to the same CDR3. V and J are TRBV28 and TRBJ1-5, with TRBD1 identical over 7 bases. CDR1 MDHEN and CDR2 SYDVKM come from the germline V gene. The ends lost 6 bases at V and 0 bases at J; junction bases unmatched: 5. CDR3 length: 15 amino acids. The CDR3: CASRPGQTSNQPQHF. CDR3 nucleotide sequence: TGTGCCAGCAGGCCGGGACAGACTAGCAATCAGCCCCAGCATTTT.

The chain links TRBV5-4 to TRBJ2-3; a weak D match, TRBD2 (6 bases). Trimming took 3 bases from V and 3 from J, leaving 14 bases between them. The CDR3 runs 15 residues. CDR1 is SGHNT and CDR2 is YYREEE in the germline V gene (reference sequence). CDR3 amino acids: CASSSYPGTTDTQYF. The CDR3 nucleotides read TGTGCCAGCAGCTCCTACCCCGGGACTACAGATACGCAGTATTTT.

The rearrangement links TRBV7-8 to TRBJ1-5; no reliable D call. Deletions cut 5 bases from V and 1 base from J, with 12 bases between. The CDR3 is made up of 15 amino acids. Germline assignment: CDR1 SGHVS and CDR2 FQNEAQ. CDR3 in amino acids: CASSPNTLSNQPQHF. The CDR3 DNA follows: TGTGCCAGCAGCCCTAATACGTTGAGCAATCAGCCCCAGCATTTT.

This clone was counted between two and nine times. This sequence joins TRBV4-1 and TRBJ1-1, with D possibly TRBD1 on 5 matching bases. V gave up 0 bases and J gave up 5 bases, with 16 bases separating them. This CDR3 comprises 16 residues. Germline assignment: CDR1 MGHRA and CDR2 YSYEKL. The CDR3 nucleotides are TGCGCCAGCAGCCAAGATCTTTGGACGGGGGGAACTGAAGCTTTCTTT. Translated: CASSQDLWTGGTEAFF.

The chain recombines TRBV5-7 with TRBJ2-3; 8 bases map to TRBD2. TRBV5-7 is recorded as an ORF, its role being uncertain. The CDR3 runs to 14 residues. V gave up 4 bases and J gave up 4 bases; unmatched junction bases: 5. The CDR3 nucleotides read TGTGCCAGCAGCCGTCGGGGGGGGGCAGATACGCAGTATTTT. Its protein is CASSRRGGADTQYF.

The chain joins TRBV6-1 to TRBJ2-5; 12 bases agree with TRBD2. The V segment lost 3 bases and the J segment 4 bases; nucleotides outside the gene matches: 15. The CDR3 contains 19 residues. Germline V gene lookup returns CDR1 MNHNS and CDR2 SASEGT. This CDR3 is CASSDPARPSGGAPETQYF. For the CDR3, the DNA is TGTGCCAGCAGTGACCCTGCCCGGCCTAGCGGGGGGGCCCCAGAGACCCAGTACTTC.

The chain is built from TRBV7-2 and TRBJ2-1; TRBD2 matches 12 bases. Per germline, CDR1 SGHTA and CDR2 FQGNSA. This CDR3 is built from 15 residues. J was trimmed by 2 bases and V by 4 bases; bases with no gene match: 0. CDR3 region: CASSWTSGAYNEQFF. In DNA, the CDR3 is TGTGCCAGCAGCTGGACTAGCGGGGCCTACAATGAGCAGTTCTTC.

This chain joins TRBV11-3 and TRBJ1-1; TRBD1 is a possible D gene (5 bases). CDR3 size: 14 residues. CDR1 and CDR2 (germline): SGHNT, YENEEA. Trimming removed 6 bases at V and 1 base at J, with 12 bases between. This CDR3 is CASRPWGRNTEAFF. CDR3 bases: TGTGCCAGCAGGCCTTGGGGCAGGAACACTGAAGCTTTCTTT. Supplemented by reference TRBV11-3 and TRBJ1-1, the full variable domain reads EAGVVQSPRYKIIEKKQPVAFWCNPISGHNTLYWYLQNLGQGPELLIRYENEEAVDDSQLPKDRFSAERLKGVDSTLKIQPAELGDSAVYLCASRPWGRNTEAFFGQGTRLTVV.

V is TRBV30 and J is TRBJ1-1; D is ambiguous. V was clipped by 4 bases and J by 1 base, with 16 bases between them. Germline CDR1 reads GTSNPN; CDR2 reads SVGIG (reference sequence). CDR3 size: 15 residues. The CDR3 reads CAWTGSLAGNTEAFF. CDR3 coding DNA: TGTGCCTGGACCGGGTCTCTCGCGGGGAACACTGAAGCTTTCTTT. The variable domain in full, completed from reference TRBV30 and TRBJ1-1, reads SQTIHQWPATLVQPVGSPLSLECTVEGTSNPNLYWYRQAAGRGLQLLFYSVGIGQISSEVPQNLSASRPQDRQFILSSKKLLLSDSGFYLCAWTGSLAGNTEAFFGQGTRLTVV.

This rearrangement joins TRBV23-1 to TRBJ1-5, with D perhaps matching TRBD1 (6 bases). TRBV23-1 carries the ORF label, with uncertain function. This CDR3 comprises 16 residues. The ends were cut back, 3 bases at V and 0 bases at J, with 12 bases in the middle. As DNA, the CDR3 is TGCGCCAGCAGTCACCTCCCAGGGGATAGCAATCAGCCCCAGCATTTT. Amino acids: CASSHLPGDSNQPQHF.

The genes are TRBV2 and TRBJ1-4; D is unclear. Germline V CDR1 and CDR2: SNHLY, FYNNEI. The length of the CDR3 is 16 residues. Trimming pared 5 bases from V and 6 bases from J, leaving 19 bases between. The CDR3 is CASSPERPRPHEKLFF. The CDR3 bases are TGTGCCAGCAGTCCCGAGCGGCCTCGACCCCATGAAAAACTGTTTTTT.

The chain couples TRBV27 to TRBJ1-3; tentative D call: TRBD1 (6 bases). V shed 0 bases and J shed 2 bases, with 8 bases lying between them. This CDR3 contains 15 residues. CDR1 and CDR2 (germline): MNHEY, SMNVEV (reference sequence). Here the CDR3 DNA reads TGTGCCAGCAGTTTATCACCAGGGGCTGGAAACACCATATATTTT. This gives the protein CASSLSPGAGNTIYF.

V gene TRBV7-2 combines with J gene TRBJ2-2; D is tentatively TRBD1 or TRBD2 (5 bases each). The CDR3 spans 15 residues. The germline V gene has CDR1 SGHTA and CDR2 FQGNSA. Trimming left V 5 bases short and J 7 bases short, with 17 bases between. DNA for the CDR3: TGTGCCAGCAGCGCAAGAGAGGGGACCATCGGGGAGCTGTTTTTT. It translates to CASSAREGTIGELFF.

By share, this clone counts as medium-sized. The chain has TRBV6-6 and TRBJ1-5; 12 positions agree with TRBD1. V lost 6 bases and J lost 5; bases outside the gene matches: 8. In germline, CDR1 is MNHNY, CDR2 SVGAGI (reference sequence). The CDR3 is 16 residues long. The CDR3 here is CASRTAGTGGDQPQHF. The CDR3 DNA sequence: TGTGCCAGCAGGACCGCCGGGACAGGGGGCGATCAGCCCCAGCATTTT.

V is TRBV7-9 and J is TRBJ1-5; D unresolved. V lost 5 bases to trimming and J lost 5 bases, with 13 bases between them. This CDR3 is built from 14 residues. Germline lookup yields CDR1 SEHNR and CDR2 FQNEAQ (reference sequence). CDR3 in amino acids: CASSPEALDQPQHF. CDR3 DNA: TGTGCCAGCAGCCCCGAGGCCCTCGATCAGCCCCAGCATTTT.

This clone was seen more than once but under ten times. The chain combines TRBV4-1 with TRBJ2-5; TRBD1 agrees at 12 bases. The V gene's germline CDR1 is MGHRA and CDR2 YSYEKL. The ends lost 0 bases at V and 5 bases at J; junction bases unmatched: 10. The CDR3 spans 18 residues. The CDR3 nucleotides read TGCGCCAGCAGCCAAGATCCCTGGGACAGGGGGCGCCGGGAGACCCAGTACTTC. Residues: CASSQDPWDRGRRETQYF.

The V gene is TRBV7-6, the J gene TRBJ2-5; a possible D gene is TRBD1 (6 bases). Per the germline V gene, CDR1 is SGHVS and CDR2 is FNYEAQ. V lost 4 bases and J 3 bases, leaving 9 bases between the germline ends. There are 13 residues in the CDR3. CDR3 loop: CASSSGTKETQYF. CDR3 bases: TGTGCCAGCAGCTCCGGGACAAAAGAGACCCAGTACTTC.

In DNA, the CDR3 is TGTGCCAGCAGTCGACTCAGCAATGAGCAGTTCTTC. This gives the protein CASSRLSNEQFF. This chain uses TRBV2 with TRBJ2-1; D gene unclear. This CDR3 has 12 amino acids. The germline V and J ends were trimmed by 5 bases and 6 bases, with 8 bases remaining between them. Germline CDR1 reads SNHLY; CDR2 reads FYNNEI. Filled out from reference TRBV2 and TRBJ2-1, the complete variable domain reads EPEVTQTPSHQVTQMGQEVILRCVPISNHLYFYWYRQILGQKVEFLVSFYNNEISEKSEIFDDQFSVERPDGSNFTLKIRSTKLEDSAMYFCASSRLSNEQFFGPGTRLTVL.

Points on this clone: Additional DNA sequences in this sample encode the identical CDR3. V gene TRBV7-2 combines with J gene TRBJ2-3; TRBD2 is a possible D gene (6 bases). This CDR3 region has 13 residues. Trimming removed 5 bases from V and 3 bases from J, with 9 bases in between. CDR1 is SGHTA, CDR2 FQGNSA, per germline. The CDR3 bases are TGTGCCAGCAGCCCTGGGGGGACAGATACGCAGTATTTT. As protein: CASSPGGTDTQYF.